Listed here are 25 T cell receptor beta chains from one sample, sequenced in a study of post-analysis software for immune sequencing data. General study results and limits: Five TRBV segments occurring more often in patients than controls included TRBV5-6, TRBV5-1 and TRBV20-1.

TCR beta cDNA libraries included unique molecular identifiers. MiXCR was run by TCRdb on the PCR reads, yielding one entry per CDR3 protein. This table holds about 560,000 distinct CDR3 sequences, about 40% found once. Their antigens remain unidentified. Sequences were obtained from blood. All receptors derive from a girl between 10 and 17 years old with multiple sclerosis.

There are a few counts of this clonotype. V usage is TRBV20-1 and J usage is TRBJ2-1; 8 bases fit TRBD2. Germline lookup yields CDR1 DFQATT and CDR2 SNEGSKA (reference sequence). The CDR3 loop spans 16 amino acids. V trimming: 3 bases; J trimming: 2 bases; junction bases outside the gene matches: 9. The CDR3 loop is CSARSVQLAAYNEQFF. CDR3 coding DNA: TGCAGTGCTAGGTCTGTACAACTAGCGGCCTACAATGAGCAGTTCTTC.

The gene calls are TRBV7-6 and TRBJ1-4; D remains ambiguous. The CDR3 has 16 amino acids. V was clipped by 5 bases and J by 0 bases, with 13 bases between them. Per the germline V gene, CDR1 is SGHVS and CDR2 is FNYEAQ. The CDR3 nucleotides read TGTGCCAGCAGCCGCCGGGATGGGGCAACTAATGAAAAACTGTTTTTT. Translating gives CASSRRDGATNEKLFF.

This clonotype was seen a handful of times. The chain has TRBV7-3 and TRBJ2-1; either TRBD1 or TRBD2 may supply D (6 bases each). The V end was cut by 5 bases, the J end by 4 bases, with 18 bases between. Germline V CDR1 and CDR2: SGHTA, FQGTGA. CDR3 length: 16 amino acids. CDR3 in DNA: TGTGCCAGCAGCAAGGACGGGGGCGCGGGGTACAATGAGCAGTTCTTC. As protein: CASSKDGGAGYNEQFF.

This clonotype was observed a few times. The chain couples TRBV6-5 to TRBJ2-1, with D uncertain. The V and J ends lost 6 bases and 5 bases respectively, with 11 bases between them. Germline-derived CDR1 and CDR2 are MNHEY and SVGAGI. The CDR3 is 13 amino acids. The CDR3, as DNA: TGTGCCAGCAGCATCGAGACCCACAATGAGCAGTTCTTC. It is translated as CASSIETHNEQFF.

This clonotype has just a few counts. V gene TRBV7-2 combines with J gene TRBJ2-1, with TRBD2 matching over 12 bases. V lost 0 bases to trimming and J lost 5 bases; unmatched junction nucleotides: 2. Germline assignment: CDR1 SGHTA and CDR2 FQGNSA. The CDR3 covers 16 residues. The CDR3 bases are TGTGCCAGCAGCTTAGCGCGGACTAGCGGGGACAATGAGCAGTTCTTC. It translates to CASSLARTSGDNEQFF.

This clonotype has just a few counts. Given a much more abundant clone one base away, this may be a read error. This chain links TRBV12-3 or TRBV12-4 with TRBJ2-3, with D tentatively TRBD1 or TRBD2 (5 bases each). The germline V and J ends were trimmed by 7 bases and 6 bases, with 8 bases remaining between them. The CDR3 extends over 11 amino acids. CDR3 DNA: TGTGCCAGCACCTGGGGGGATACGCAGTATTTT. This sequence encodes CASTWGDTQYF.

The chain couples TRBV24-1 to TRBJ2-3, with a weak D call TRBD2 (9 bases). Trimming removed 9 bases at V and 2 bases at J, with 20 bases between. Germline values: CDR1 KGHDR, CDR2 SFDVKD. CDR3 length equals 16 residues. The CDR3 bases are TGTGCCACCGGACAGGGAAGCGGGAGGTACACAGATACGCAGTATTTT. Its protein product is CATGQGSGRYTDTQYF.

This clonotype has just a few counts. V usage is TRBV4-1 and J usage is TRBJ1-1; 9 bases map to TRBD1. CDR1 and CDR2 (germline): MGHRA, YSYEKL. The CDR3 runs 18 residues. J lost 4 bases, V lost 5 bases, and 17 bases had no gene match. Here the CDR3 DNA reads TGCGCCAGCAGCGAAGCGGCACAGGGGGCGGGAGTAGGCACTGAAGCTTTCTTT. Translating it yields CASSEAAQGAGVGTEAFF.

The rearrangement joins TRBV7-2 to TRBJ2-5, with D unresolved. The assigned J gene may be wrong: the sequence end matches TRBJ2-4 better. The CDR3 extends over 13 amino acids. CDR1 and CDR2 (germline): SGHTA, FQGNSA. CDR3 protein: CASSHAVGNIQYF. The CDR3 DNA is TGTGCCAGCAGCCATGCGGTTGGTAACATTCAGTACTTC.

This clonotype was found many times. V is TRBV29-1 and J is TRBJ2-1, with 9 bases that match TRBD2. Losses at the gene ends were 3 bases for V and 3 bases for J; bases not matched to a gene: 0. The CDR3 loop spans 13 amino acids. Germline-derived CDR1 and CDR2 are SQVTM and ANQGSEA. The CDR3 DNA reads TGCAGCGTTGAGCGGGGGGGCTACAATGAGCAGTTCTTC. Translation gives CSVERGGYNEQFF.

The chain uses TRBV2 and TRBJ1-2, with a weak D call TRBD1 (6 bases). The germline CDR1 and CDR2 sequences are SNHLY and FYNNEI. The CDR3 consists of 15 residues. With 8 bases removed from V and 5 bases from J, the gap between germline ends came to 21 bases. The CDR3 DNA reads TGTGCCAGCCAAAGAAAGGCAGGGGTACCGTATGGCTACACCTTC. It encodes CASQRKAGVPYGYTF.

Concerning this clonotype itself: A junction boundary mismatches the germline segment, possibly from a read error. The V gene is TRBV5-1, the J gene TRBJ1-2; the D is unclear. CDR3 size: 11 residues. Germline CDR1 reads SGHRS; CDR2 reads YFSETQ. The DNA for the CDR3 is TGTGCCAGCAGCTCACACAGTGGCTACACCTTC. As protein: CASSSHSGYTF.

This clonotype showed up just a few times. The genes are TRBV4-2 and TRBJ2-5, with TRBD1 as a possible D gene (6 bases). V was pared by 7 bases and J by 5 bases, with 20 bases between. CDR3 size: 15 residues. Germline CDR1 reads LGHNA; CDR2 reads YNFKEQ. For the CDR3, the DNA is TGTGCCAGCAACTCCCGGGACACCTCGTCGGAGACCCAGTACTTC. It translates to CASNSRDTSSETQYF.

This chain links TRBV29-1 with TRBJ2-1; D is ambiguous. The germline gives CDR1 SQVTM, CDR2 ANQGSEA. Between the trimmed V and J ends, which lost 3 bases and 0 bases, there was a span of 6 bases. The CDR3 is 13 amino acids. CDR3 nucleotide sequence: TGCAGCGTTGAGGCTAGCTCCTACAATGAGCAGTTCTTC. Protein product: CSVEASSYNEQFF.

J is TRBJ1-2 and V is TRBV5-1; D is undetermined. This CDR3 has 15 amino acids. Trimming removed 5 bases from V and 3 bases from J, with 17 bases in between. Germline CDR1 SGHRS, CDR2 YFSETQ. The CDR3 sequence is CASSLTINPDYGYTF. In DNA, the CDR3 is TGCGCCAGCAGTCTGACAATCAACCCCGACTATGGCTACACCTTC.

The J gene is TRBJ1-1, the V gene TRBV20-1; D might be TRBD1 (6 bases). The CDR3 is 14 amino acids. The V and J ends lost 5 bases and 0 bases respectively, with 13 bases between them. Germline assignment: CDR1 DFQATT and CDR2 SNEGSKA (reference sequence). CDR3 in DNA: TGCAGTGCTTCCCAGGGGACGGTGAACACTGAAGCTTTCTTT. This encodes CSASQGTVNTEAFF.

Written as DNA, the CDR3 is TGTGCCAGCGCTAGCGGGAGTTCTGAAGATACGCAGTATTTT. As protein: CASASGSSEDTQYF. The chain has TRBV5-4 and TRBJ2-3; the match to TRBD2 covers 10 bases. The germline CDR1 and CDR2 sequences are SGHNT and YYREEE (reference sequence). Trimming cost V 7 bases and J 5 bases; bases outside gene matches: 7. The CDR3 is 14 amino acids.

The chain has TRBV20-1 and TRBJ1-1; 8 bases are a match to TRBD1. J lost 3 bases, V lost 1 base, and 7 bases had no gene match. There are 15 residues in the CDR3. Germline lookup yields CDR1 DFQATT and CDR2 SNEGSKA (reference sequence). The CDR3 DNA follows: TGCAGTGCTAGAGGCTACCAGACAGGGGACACTGAAGCTTTCTTT. Translation: CSARGYQTGDTEAFF.

This chain links TRBV10-3 with TRBJ2-1, with D perhaps matching TRBD1 (5 bases). The CDR3 length is 13 residues. Germline assignment: CDR1 ENHRY and CDR2 SYGVKD. V lost 6 bases to trimming and J lost 5 bases, with 11 bases between them. The CDR3: CAISQGADNEQFF. CDR3 sequence (DNA): TGTGCCATCAGCCAAGGGGCCGACAATGAGCAGTTCTTC.

This chain connects TRBV12-3 or TRBV12-4 to TRBJ2-5; TRBD2 is a possible D gene (6 bases). The CDR3 length is 14 residues. V was cut by 6 bases and J by 4 bases, with 15 bases left in between. The DNA for the CDR3 is TGTGCCAGCAGCTTCTTTGGGGGGACAGAGACCCAGTACTTC. Residues: CASSFFGGTETQYF.

J is TRBJ1-2 and V is TRBV29-1; 7 bases align to TRBD1. The V segment lost 3 bases and the J segment 4 bases; nucleotides outside the gene matches: 11. CDR1 is SQVTM and CDR2 is ANQGSEA in the germline V gene. This CDR3 spans 15 amino acids. The CDR3 here is CSVDPQGEASYGYTF. CDR3 DNA sequence: TGCAGCGTTGACCCTCAGGGGGAGGCTAGCTATGGCTACACCTTC. The whole variable domain, filled in from reference TRBV29-1 and TRBJ1-2, reads SAVISQKPSRDICQRGTSLTIQCQVDSQVTMMFWYRQQPGQSLTLIATANQGSEATYESGFVIDKFPISRPNLTFSTLTVSNMSPEDSSIYLCSVDPQGEASYGYTFGSGTRLTVV.

The rearrangement joins TRBV29-1 to TRBJ1-1; 12 positions match TRBD1. Germline V gene sequence: CDR1 SQVTM, CDR2 ANQGSEA. The ends lost 6 bases at V and 5 bases at J; junction bases unmatched: 7. CDR3 size: 14 residues. In nucleotides, the CDR3 is TGCAGCGTGGACAGGGACAGGGGGCTGACTGAAGCTTTCTTT. Protein sequence: CSVDRDRGLTEAFF.

This clonotype was counted a few times. The chain couples TRBV4-2 to TRBJ1-2, with D possibly being TRBD1 (6 bases). Per the germline V gene, CDR1 is LGHNA and CDR2 is YNFKEQ. V lost 2 bases to trimming and J lost 3 bases, with 25 bases between them. This CDR3 comprises 19 residues. CDR3 in DNA: TGTGCCAGCAGCCAACCCTTGGGGGGCGAGGGAACATCCCACTATGGCTACACCTTC. Translation: CASSQPLGGEGTSHYGYTF.

Concerning this clonotype itself: This sequence may be a read error, since a much larger clone differs from it by one base. This rearrangement joins TRBV6-1 to TRBJ1-5; the match to TRBD1 covers 9 bases. CDR3 length: 16 residues. Germline CDR1 MNHNS, CDR2 SASEGT. The CDR3 region has the DNA TGTACCAGCAGTGAAACAGGGGGCGCTGGCAATCAGCCCCAGCATTTT. Translated: CTSSETGGAGNQPQHF.

This chain joins TRBV12-3 or TRBV12-4 and TRBJ1-5; no clear D gene. The CDR3 contains 12 residues. Deletions cut 4 bases from V and 8 bases from J, with 9 bases between. Here the CDR3 reads CASSSPAKPQHF. The CDR3 bases are TGTGCCAGCAGTTCCCCCGCTAAGCCCCAGCATTTT.